Following are 30 T cell receptor beta chains from one sample sequenced in a study of untreated major depressive disorder (dated by TCRdb to the late 2010s). The library was built by means of the immunoSEQ multiplex PCR assay. TCRdb carries this immuneACCESS record with in-frame sequences only. Its versions omit some clonotypes, under half of them owing to an unresolved V gene in the studies checked, with the rest unexplained. The sample data list about 21,000 clones, and around 92% of these were observed just once. In total, the top ten clones hold approximately 0.47% of the sample. Sequencing was carried out using CD4+ T cells from PBMCs. The receptor set was obtained from a woman in her thirties or forties in good health.

This chain joins TRBV2 and TRBJ2-7, with D perhaps TRBD1 (5 bases). V was trimmed by 4 bases and J by 8 bases, leaving 15 bases between them. Germline V gene lookup returns CDR1 SNHLY and CDR2 FYNNEI. The CDR3 is 13 residues long. CDR3 amino acids: CASSGPRDQQQYF. The CDR3 DNA reads TGTGCCAGCAGTGGTCCCAGGGATCAACAGCAGTACTTC.

This chain joins TRBV9 and TRBJ1-1; perhaps TRBD1 as D (5 bases). Trimming took 0 bases from V and 1 from J, leaving 19 bases between them. The CDR3 covers 18 residues. CDR1 is SGDLS and CDR2 is YYNGEE in the germline V gene. DNA for the CDR3: TGTGCCAGCAGCGTAGCTTCTGGGGGGGGTCCCTCGAACACTGAAGCTTTCTTT. It translates to CASSVASGGGPSNTEAFF.

The chain uses TRBV7-8 and TRBJ1-2, with D perhaps matching TRBD1 (6 bases). Deletions cut 5 bases from V and 2 bases from J, with 15 bases between. CDR1 and CDR2 from the germline V gene are SGHVS and FQNEAQ. This CDR3 contains 15 residues. The CDR3 protein is CASSPGDRRNYGYTF. The DNA for the CDR3 is TGTGCCAGCAGCCCAGGGGATCGGCGAAACTATGGCTACACCTTC.

This clone appeared a single time. The V and J genes are TRBV2 and TRBJ2-1; no firm D call. Germline CDR1 and CDR2: SNHLY and FYNNEI. This CDR3 has 18 amino acids. Trimming removed 3 bases from V and 0 bases from J, with 18 bases in between. CDR3 region: CASSDLGLRPSSYNEQFF. In nucleotides, the CDR3 is TGTGCCAGCAGTGACCTTGGCTTGCGGCCTAGCTCCTACAATGAGCAGTTCTTC.

The chain links TRBV7-6 to TRBJ2-1; TRBD2 agrees at 8 bases. CDR1 and CDR2 from the germline V gene are SGHVS and FNYEAQ. Trimming took 2 bases from V and 5 from J; bases not matched to a gene: 8. This CDR3 has 16 amino acids. CDR3 nucleotides: TGTGCCAGCAGCTTAACACCGGGACTAGGGAACAATGAGCAGTTCTTC. Translation gives CASSLTPGLGNNEQFF.

The chain couples TRBV4-1 to TRBJ1-4; D is ambiguous. This CDR3 is built from 15 residues. Germline-derived CDR1 and CDR2 are MGHRA and YSYEKL. V dropped 0 bases and J dropped 7 bases, with 12 bases sitting between them. CDR3 region: CASSQDWSGVEKLFF. CDR3 DNA: TGCGCCAGCAGCCAAGATTGGAGTGGGGTTGAAAAACTGTTTTTT.

This rearrangement joins TRBV5-5 to TRBJ1-6; perhaps TRBD1 as D (6 bases). From germline, CDR1 is SGHKS and CDR2 YYEKEE (reference sequence). V lost 3 bases and J lost 7, with 11 bases in between. The CDR3 runs 14 residues. The CDR3 loop is CASSSGVKNSPLHF. The CDR3 DNA is TGTGCCAGCAGCTCAGGGGTTAAGAATTCACCCCTCCACTTT.

V usage is TRBV2 and J usage is TRBJ2-5; D is possibly TRBD2 (6 bases). Per the germline V gene, CDR1 is SNHLY and CDR2 is FYNNEI. The length of the CDR3 is 14 residues. Trimming removed 7 bases from V and 2 bases from J, with 14 bases in between. The CDR3 DNA follows: TGTGCCAGCACCCAGACTAGGAATCAAGAGACCCAGTACTTC. Amino acids: CASTQTRNQETQYF.

This clone was counted once. The rearrangement joins TRBV6-5 to TRBJ1-2; the D gene is possibly TRBD1 (5 bases). Trimming stripped 2 bases from V and 4 bases from J, with 5 bases between. From germline, CDR1 is MNHEY and CDR2 SVGAGI. The CDR3 contains 12 residues. This chain's CDR3 is CASSYQGYGYTF. CDR3 nucleotides: TGTGCCAGCAGTTACCAGGGCTATGGCTACACCTTC.

This rearrangement joins TRBV7-8 to TRBJ1-4; TRBD1 agrees at 7 bases. Germline CDR1 and CDR2: SGHVS and FQNEAQ. The V and J ends lost 3 bases and 5 bases, in that order; junction bases with no gene match: 3. This CDR3 comprises 14 residues. CDR3 nucleotides: TGTGCCAGCAGCTTCCGGGACAGAAATGAAAAACTGTTTTTT. Encoded protein: CASSFRDRNEKLFF.

Only a few counts were recorded for this clone. The chain combines TRBV5-1 with TRBJ1-2, with D possibly TRBD1 on 5 matching bases. CDR1 and CDR2 (germline): SGHRS, YFSETQ. Trimming took off 0 bases at V and 5 bases at J, with 11 bases between the two ends. The CDR3 sequence is 14 residues long. CDR3 amino acids: CASSLEPGLYGYTF. The CDR3 bases are TGCGCCAGCAGCTTGGAGCCAGGGCTATATGGCTACACCTTC.

V and J are TRBV18 and TRBJ2-2; 9 bases are a match to TRBD1. The CDR3 runs to 15 residues. The V gene end was trimmed by 3 bases and the J gene end by 6 bases; junction bases not matched to a gene: 5. Germline-derived CDR1 and CDR2 are KGHSH and LQKENI. The CDR3, as DNA: TGTGCCAGCTCACCCGGGACAGGGATTCCCGGGGAGCTGTTTTTT. Protein product: CASSPGTGIPGELFF.

This clone was seen once. The rearrangement joins TRBV7-9 to TRBJ2-3, with 12 bases that match TRBD2. CDR1 and CDR2 (germline): SEHNR, FQNEAQ (reference sequence). CDR3 length: 16 amino acids. V dropped 1 base and J dropped 3; count of bases not matched to a gene: 2. CDR3 loop: CASSLGLAGVTDTQYF. DNA for the CDR3: TGTGCCAGCAGCTTAGGACTAGCGGGAGTGACAGATACGCAGTATTTT. Full variable domain (missing parts from reference TRBV7-9 and TRBJ2-3): DTGVSQNPRHKITKRGQNVTFRCDPISEHNRLYWYRQTLGQGPEFLTYFQNEAQLEKSRLLSDRFSAERPKGSFSTLEIQRTEQGDSAMYLCASSLGLAGVTDTQYFGPGTRLTVL.

The chain joins TRBV19 to TRBJ2-1; D possibly corresponds to TRBD2 (5 bases). With 0 bases removed from V and 7 bases from J, the gap between germline ends came to 13 bases. The CDR3 sequence is 15 residues long. Germline V gives CDR1 LNHDA, CDR2 SQIVND (reference sequence). The DNA of the CDR3 is TGTGCCAGTAGTATAGATCTATACTCGGGGAATGAGCAGTTCTTC. Encoded protein: CASSIDLYSGNEQFF.

The V call is TRBV10-2, the J call TRBJ1-5, with D maybe TRBD1 (5 bases). The CDR3 extends over 16 amino acids. V shed 3 bases and J shed 4 bases, with 16 bases lying between them. CDR1 and CDR2 (germline): WSHSY, SAAADI. The CDR3 sequence is CASSDFATGGNQPQHF. The CDR3 DNA reads TGCGCCAGCAGTGATTTTGCTACCGGGGGGAATCAGCCCCAGCATTTT.

Only a few counts were recorded for this clone. The J gene is TRBJ1-3, the V gene TRBV9; a possible D gene is TRBD1 (5 bases). V was pared by 3 bases and J by 4 bases, with 17 bases between. This CDR3 contains 16 residues. The germline V gene has CDR1 SGDLS and CDR2 YYNGEE. CDR3 sequence: CASSGKGDFSGNTIYF. In DNA, the CDR3 is TGTGCCAGCAGCGGTAAAGGGGATTTCTCCGGAAACACCATATATTTT.

The rearrangement links TRBV28 to TRBJ1-1; D ambiguous. The CDR3 contains 13 residues. V lost 3 bases, J lost 3 bases, and 8 bases lay in between. Germline CDR1 and CDR2: MDHEN and SYDVKM. In DNA, the CDR3 is TGTGCCAGCAGTTTTGGTGGTTACACTGAAGCTTTCTTT. Translation: CASSFGGYTEAFF.

The J gene is TRBJ1-1, the V gene TRBV11-2, with D unclear. Germline values: CDR1 SGHAT, CDR2 FQNNGV. The CDR3 contains 13 residues. The V end was cut by 3 bases, the J end by 1 base, with 6 bases between. CDR3 in DNA: TGTGCCAGCAGCTTCAGCGAGAACACTGAAGCTTTCTTT. Protein: CASSFSENTEAFF.

V is TRBV10-2 and J is TRBJ2-1, with 7 bases matching TRBD2. The length of the CDR3 is 14 residues. Germline CDR1 WSHSY, CDR2 SAAADI. V was clipped by 8 bases and J by 10 bases; unmatched bases: 14. The CDR3 nucleotides read TGCGCCAGCGTCGTCGGGGCGGGAGTAGCGGAGCAGTTCTTC. Amino acid sequence: CASVVGAGVAEQFF.

This clone was counted between two and nine times. CDR3 in DNA: TGTGCCAGCAGCGGTCAACGAACAGGGGAAGGCTACACCTTC. Translating it yields CASSGQRTGEGYTF. J is TRBJ1-2 and V is TRBV11-2, with 7 bases identical to TRBD1. The CDR3 is 14 residues long. V lost 5 bases to trimming and J lost 8 bases; unmatched junction nucleotides: 11. Germline V gene sequence: CDR1 SGHAT, CDR2 FQNNGV.

V gene TRBV5-6 combines with J gene TRBJ2-5; a weak D match, TRBD1 (6 bases). CDR3 size: 13 residues. Trimming shortened V by 4 bases and J by 5 bases, and 12 bases separated the two germline ends. Germline values: CDR1 SGHDT, CDR2 YYEEEE. The CDR3 sequence: CASSLQDRETQYF. CDR3 DNA: TGTGCCAGCAGCCTACAAGACAGGGAGACCCAGTACTTC.

The V and J genes are TRBV14 and TRBJ1-1, with D hard to call. The germline V and J ends were trimmed by 0 bases and 2 bases, with 10 bases remaining between them. CDR1 SGHDN and CDR2 FVKESK come from the germline V gene. The CDR3 totals 15 residues. DNA of the CDR3: TGTGCCAGCAGCCAAGACTGGCACCGCAACACTGAAGCTTTCTTT. Translated, it gives CASSQDWHRNTEAFF.

The CDR3 sequence is CASSLGSSTDTQYF. The CDR3 DNA follows: TGCGCCAGCAGCTTGGGGTCTAGCACAGATACGCAGTATTTT. V is TRBV5-1 and J is TRBJ2-3; D gene unclear. CDR1 and CDR2 from the germline V gene are SGHRS and YFSETQ. V was clipped by 0 bases and J by 0 bases, with 5 bases between them. This CDR3 contains 14 residues.

The chain couples TRBV27 to TRBJ2-5, with D perhaps matching TRBD1 or TRBD2 (5 bases each). The CDR3 covers 16 residues. Germline V gene lookup returns CDR1 MNHEY and CDR2 SMNVEV (reference sequence). Trimming cost V 5 bases and J 1 base, with 17 bases left between them. As DNA, the CDR3 is TGTGCCAGCAGTCCCATGTTCGGGACGGCCCAAGAGACCCAGTACTTC. This codes for CASSPMFGTAQETQYF.

The rearrangement uses TRBV6-6 and TRBJ1-1, with D possibly matching TRBD1 (6 bases). This CDR3 comprises 14 residues. Trimming took 6 bases from V and 3 from J, leaving 14 bases between them. CDR1 and CDR2 from the germline V gene are MNHNY and SVGAGI (reference sequence). This chain's CDR3 is CASRPDSGDTEAFF. Written as DNA, the CDR3 is TGTGCCAGCAGACCGGACAGCGGGGACACTGAAGCTTTCTTT.

V is TRBV28 and J is TRBJ2-7; possibly TRBD2 for D (6 bases). This CDR3 has 14 amino acids. Trimming took 6 bases from V and 1 from J, leaving 13 bases between them. CDR1 MDHEN and CDR2 SYDVKM come from the germline V gene. CDR3 coding DNA: TGTGCCAGCAGCCTGGGGACTCCGTCCTACGAGCAGTACTTC. This gives the protein CASSLGTPSYEQYF.

This clone was counted only a few times. The chain employs TRBV9 and TRBJ1-2; D is possibly TRBD1 (6 bases). CDR3 length equals 15 residues. V was shortened by 0 bases and J by 2 bases, with 11 bases between the two germline ends. Germline assignment: CDR1 SGDLS and CDR2 YYNGEE. CDR3 bases: TGTGCCAGCAGCGTAGCCGCGACAGGCAACTATGGCTACACCTTC. Its protein product is CASSVAATGNYGYTF. The variable domain in full, with the rest retrieved from reference TRBV9 and TRBJ1-2, is DSGVTQTPKHLITATGQRVTLRCSPRSGDLSVYWYQQSLDQGLQFLIQYYNGEERAKGNILERFSAQQFPDLHSELNLSSLELGDSALYFCASSVAATGNYGYTFGSGTRLTVV.

This clone came up once. The chain uses TRBV5-6 and TRBJ1-1; 12 bases line up with TRBD1. The germline CDR1 and CDR2 sequences are SGHDT and YYEEEE. Trimming removed 3 bases from V and 11 bases from J; junction bases left unmatched: 11. The CDR3 sequence is 15 residues long. The CDR3 DNA reads TGTGCCAGCAGCTCTACGGGACAGGGGGCGTCGTATGCTTTCTTT. The encoded protein is CASSSTGQGASYAFF.

The J gene is TRBJ1-2, the V gene TRBV5-6; D is ambiguous. Trimming took 0 bases from V and 5 from J, leaving 14 bases between them. From germline, CDR1 is SGHDT and CDR2 YYEEEE. The CDR3 contains 15 residues. The CDR3 sequence is CASSLGSRWSYGYTF. The CDR3 DNA follows: TGTGCCAGCAGCTTGGGCAGTCGATGGTCGTATGGCTACACCTTC.

The gene calls are TRBV7-4 and TRBJ2-7; D call uncertain. Per the germline V gene, CDR1 is SGHVT and CDR2 is SQSDAQ. V was cut by 0 bases and J by 4 bases, with 10 bases left in between. The CDR3 runs 14 residues. DNA of the CDR3: TGTGCCAGCAGCTTAGCGTCGTTCCCGTACGAGCAGTACTTC. It yields the protein CASSLASFPYEQYF. The full variable domain, rest sourced from reference TRBV7-4 and TRBJ2-7, is GAGVSQSPRYKVAKRGRDVALRCDSISGHVTLYWYRQTLGQGSEVLTYSQSDAQRDKSGRPSGRFSAERPERSVSTLKIQRTEQGDSAVYLCASSLASFPYEQYFGPGTRLTVT.